The rows below give T cell receptor beta chains drawn from one sample of a study of shared clonotypes between healthy human individuals. Sequenced by immunoSEQ multiplex PCR; TCRdb stores in-frame clones only, minus some. The top ten hold 1.2% to 1.5% of the sample, which has about 1 million clones, around four fifths seen once. Sequencing used memory CD4+ T cells sorted from blood. Receptors originate from a man younger than 35 in good health. CDR3s include the opening cysteine and the closing phenylalanine or tryptophan. D genes are given only for firm matches. Only some rows state a clone size, as once, few, many or a class for expanded clones.

j_call v_call clone_size d_call cdr3_aa cdr3_nt
TRBJ2-5 TRBV10-1 NA NA CASSEGGFGAAQETQYF TGCGCCAGCAGTGAGGGGGGGTTTGGGGCCGCTCAAGAGACCCAGTACTTC
TRBJ1-4 TRBV28 NA NA CASSRRLATNEKLFF TGTGCCAGCAGCCGTCGACTGGCAACTAATGAAAAACTGTTTTTT
TRBJ1-5 TRBV4-2 few NA CASSQDWAGASGNQPQHF TGTGCCAGCAGCCAAGATTGGGCGGGGGCAAGTGGCAATCAGCCCCAGCATTTT
TRBJ2-1 TRBV6-6 once NA CASSYENEQFF TGTGCCAGCAGTTACGAAAATGAGCAGTTCTTC
TRBJ1-2 TRBV19 NA NA CASRVQSEPYGYTF TGTGCCAGTAGAGTACAGAGTGAACCGTATGGCTACACCTTC
TRBJ2-7 TRBV6-5 NA TRBD1 CASSYGTDASEQYF TGTGCCAGCAGTTATGGGACAGACGCCAGCGAGCAGTACTTC
TRBJ2-7 TRBV5-1 NA TRBD2 CASSSLAGGPDEQYF TGCGCCAGCAGCTCACTAGCGGGAGGGCCGGACGAGCAGTACTTC
TRBJ1-1 TRBV28 once NA CASYLFEPTEAFF TGTGCCAGCTACCTTTTCGAGCCCACTGAAGCTTTCTTT
TRBJ1-2 TRBV4-3 few NA CASSQDGSSNYGYTF TGCGCCAGCAGCCAAGATGGGAGTTCTAACTATGGCTACACCTTC
TRBJ1-1 TRBV5-1 few NA CASSLTGARNTEAFF TGCGCCAGCAGCTTGACGGGGGCTCGGAACACTGAAGCTTTCTTT
TRBJ2-7 TRBV5-6 NA NA CASSLVNEQYF TGTGCCAGCAGCTTGGTCAACGAGCAGTACTTC
TRBJ1-1 TRBV5-4 few TRBD1 CASSLGDRGGASDTEAFF TGTGCCAGCAGCTTGGGGGACAGGGGTGGGGCCTCTGACACTGAAGCTTTCTTT
TRBJ2-3 TRBV5-4 NA TRBD2 CASSFKLAASTDTQYF TGTGCCAGCAGCTTCAAACTAGCGGCAAGCACAGATACGCAGTATTTT
TRBJ2-7 TRBV10-3 NA NA CAISEGGTYEQYF TGTGCCATCAGTGAGGGGGGTACCTACGAGCAGTACTTC
TRBJ2-3 TRBV5-1 NA NA CASRPTASTDTQYF TGCGCCAGCAGACCGACAGCTAGCACAGATACGCAGTATTTT
TRBJ1-2 TRBV6-1 NA NA CASSRGKEYGYTF TGTGCCAGCAGTAGGGGGAAAGAATATGGCTACACCTTC
TRBJ2-7 TRBV5-6 many TRBD1 CASSLAGGNYEQYF TGTGCCAGCAGCTTGGCAGGGGGCAACTACGAGCAGTACTTC
TRBJ1-6 TRBV6-5 NA TRBD1 CASSFWDSSPLHF TGTGCCAGCAGTTTCTGGGACAGCTCACCCCTCCACTTT
TRBJ1-2 TRBV5-4 few NA CASSSQGENGYTF TGTGCCAGCAGCTCCCAGGGAGAGAACGGCTACACCTTC
TRBJ1-1 TRBV10-3 few NA CAISEWDLNTEAFF TGTGCCATCAGTGAGTGGGACTTGAACACTGAAGCTTTCTTT
TRBJ2-7 TRBV6-5 many TRBD1 CASRSRDRVNEQYF TGTGCCAGCAGAAGCCGGGACAGGGTCAACGAGCAGTACTTC
TRBJ2-5 TRBV5-4 once TRBD2 CASSLTSGSQETQYF TGTGCCAGCAGCTTGACTAGCGGGAGCCAAGAGACCCAGTACTTC
TRBJ1-2 TRBV19 NA TRBD1 CASSSTGQGAEGYTF TGTGCCAGTAGTTCCACGGGACAGGGGGCGGAAGGCTACACCTTC
TRBJ2-5 TRBV5-4 NA TRBD1 CASSRGQEQETQYF TGTGCCAGCAGCCGCGGACAGGAGCAAGAGACCCAGTACTTC
TRBJ1-5 TRBV29-1 NA NA CSVDGLLRWGNQPQHF TGCAGCGTTGACGGACTCCTGAGATGGGGCAATCAGCCCCAGCATTTT
TRBJ1-4 TRBV5-1 few TRBD1 CASSLGTGATNEKLFF TGCGCCAGCAGCTTGGGAACAGGGGCAACTAATGAAAAACTGTTTTTT
TRBJ2-1 TRBV19 NA NA CASSIQGTRTYNEQFF TGTGCCAGTAGTATCCAAGGGACGAGGACCTACAATGAGCAGTTCTTC
TRBJ2-2 TRBV2 NA NA CASSEQRTGELFF TGTGCCAGCAGTGAACAGAGAACCGGGGAGCTGTTTTTT
TRBJ1-2 TRBV15 NA NA CATSRDLGQYGYTF TGTGCCACCAGCAGAGATTTAGGACAGTATGGCTACACCTTC
TRBJ2-7 TRBV7-2 NA TRBD1 CASSSWTGRNEQYF TGTGCCAGCAGCTCCTGGACAGGGAGAAACGAGCAGTACTTC
TRBJ1-1 TRBV9 NA NA CASSPITRMNTEAFF TGTGCCAGCAGTCCGATTACACGAATGAACACTGAAGCTTTCTTT
TRBJ2-2 TRBV19 NA NA CASTRPLGEGTGELFF TGTGCCAGTACCCGCCCTTTGGGTGAGGGCACCGGGGAGCTGTTTTTT
TRBJ2-7 TRBV5-4 NA NA CASSLSRDKGEQYF TGTGCCAGCAGCCTGAGCAGGGACAAGGGCGAGCAGTACTTC
TRBJ2-5 TRBV5-4 NA NA CASSPRSGFQETQYF TGTGCCAGCAGCCCTCGCAGCGGTTTCCAAGAGACCCAGTACTTC
TRBJ1-3 TRBV27 NA NA CATRRGGEGNTIYF TGTGCCACCCGCCGGGGGGGCGAAGGAAACACCATATATTTT
TRBJ2-7 TRBV6-1 once NA CASSWGAGNSYEQYF TGTGCCAGCAGCTGGGGGGCAGGGAATTCCTACGAGCAGTACTTC
TRBJ1-1 TRBV6-5 NA NA CASSYDIRFQAFF TGTGCCAGCAGTTACGATATTAGGTTCCAAGCTTTCTTT
TRBJ2-7 TRBV25-1 NA NA CASSEASSYEQYF TGTGCCAGCAGTGAGGCCAGCTCCTACGAGCAGTACTTC
TRBJ1-4 TRBV28 NA TRBD1 CASSLPGTGGFEKLFF TGTGCCAGCAGTTTACCCGGGACAGGGGGCTTTGAAAAACTGTTTTTT
TRBJ2-1 TRBV7-8 NA NA CASSLGAYNEQFF TGTGCCAGCAGCTTAGGAGCGTACAATGAGCAGTTCTTC
TRBJ2-2 TRBV7-9 NA NA CASRVAENTGELFF TGTGCCAGCCGGGTGGCAGAGAACACCGGGGAGCTGTTTTTT
TRBJ2-3 TRBV7-3 NA NA CASSPAGPADTQYF TGTGCCAGCAGCCCCGCAGGTCCTGCAGATACGCAGTATTTT
TRBJ2-2 TRBV4-2 NA NA CASSQVTGTGELFF TGTGCCAGCAGCCAAGTAACCGGAACCGGGGAGCTGTTTTTT
TRBJ1-1 TRBV5-1 NA NA CASSLAGARTMNTEAFF TGCGCCAGCAGCTTGGCAGGGGCCCGGACCATGAACACTGAAGCTTTCTTT